This entry features one T cell receptor (beta chain) sequence. Its antigen is unknown. The junction differs from germline at one of its ends, possibly a read error. The input was 450 to 550 ng total RNA; TCR beta cDNA was made from it with a constant-region primer. Generation of the TCR beta libraries relied on three nested multiplex PCR rounds using slightly modified ARM-PCR. Use of TRBV1-TRBV30 forward primers with a C-beta reverse primer characterized the first two PCR rounds, which lasted about 10 cycles each. TCRdb re-analysed the multiplex PCR reads in MiXCR, keeping a single row per CDR3 protein. The table records roughly 120,000 distinct CDR3 sequences, 64% of them present only once. Total RNA and DNA came together from about 21-30 mg of bulk tissue without cell sorting. Sampling targeted five separate regions of each tumor, which included the tumor centre. These data are taken from a study of tumor-infiltrating lymphocytes in primary liver carcinoma. Study conclusions and caveats: Tumor region pairs overlapped more than did tumor-adjacent and tumor-blood pairs. All five tumor regions shared only about 7-25% of top clones.

In germline, CDR1 is SGHAT, CDR2 FQNNGV. The CDR3 loop spans 14 amino acids. Sequenced: liver tumor tissue from sampling region 3. The sample's subset: tumor region T3, left-lateral pole. The TCR originated in a woman aged 60-75 years with primary liver carcinoma and hepatitis B virus infection. The V gene is TRBV11-2, the J gene TRBJ2-5; D tentatively fits TRBD1 or TRBD2 (5 bases each). CDR3 in amino acids: CANSSMTAVESQYF. CDR3 bases: TGTGCCAACAGCTCAATGACAGCGGTCGAGAGCCAGTACTTC.